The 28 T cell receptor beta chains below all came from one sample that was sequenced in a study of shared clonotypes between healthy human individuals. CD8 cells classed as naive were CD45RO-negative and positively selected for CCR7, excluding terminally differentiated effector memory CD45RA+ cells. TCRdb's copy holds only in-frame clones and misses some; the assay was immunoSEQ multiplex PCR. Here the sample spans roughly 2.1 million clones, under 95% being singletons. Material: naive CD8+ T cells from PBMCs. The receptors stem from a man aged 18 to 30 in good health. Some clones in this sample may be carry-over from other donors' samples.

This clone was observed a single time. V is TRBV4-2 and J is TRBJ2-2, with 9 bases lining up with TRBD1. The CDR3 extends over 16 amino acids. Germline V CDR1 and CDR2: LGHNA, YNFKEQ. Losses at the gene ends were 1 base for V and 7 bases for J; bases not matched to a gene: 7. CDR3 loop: CASSQGTGEIIGELFF. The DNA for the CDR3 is TGTGCCAGCAGCCAAGGGACAGGGGAAATAATCGGGGAGCTGTTTTTT.

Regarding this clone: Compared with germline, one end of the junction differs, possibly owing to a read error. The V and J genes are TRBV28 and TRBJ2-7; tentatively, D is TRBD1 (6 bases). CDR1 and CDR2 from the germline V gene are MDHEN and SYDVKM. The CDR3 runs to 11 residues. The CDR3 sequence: CASSSVTGLSF. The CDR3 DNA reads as TGTGCCAGCAGTTCCGTAACAGGGTTAAGCTTC.

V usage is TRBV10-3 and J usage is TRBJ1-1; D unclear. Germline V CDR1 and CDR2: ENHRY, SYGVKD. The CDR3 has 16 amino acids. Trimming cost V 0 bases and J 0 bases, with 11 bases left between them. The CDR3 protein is CAISESGRTMNTEAFF. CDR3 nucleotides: TGTGCCATCAGTGAGTCAGGTAGAACAATGAACACTGAAGCTTTCTTT.

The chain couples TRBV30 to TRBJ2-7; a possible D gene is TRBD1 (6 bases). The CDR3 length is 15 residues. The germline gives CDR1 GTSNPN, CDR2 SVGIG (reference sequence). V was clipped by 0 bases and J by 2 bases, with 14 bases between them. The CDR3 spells CAWSVRAGVPYEQYF. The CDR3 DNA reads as TGTGCCTGGAGTGTACGGGCAGGGGTCCCCTACGAGCAGTACTTC.

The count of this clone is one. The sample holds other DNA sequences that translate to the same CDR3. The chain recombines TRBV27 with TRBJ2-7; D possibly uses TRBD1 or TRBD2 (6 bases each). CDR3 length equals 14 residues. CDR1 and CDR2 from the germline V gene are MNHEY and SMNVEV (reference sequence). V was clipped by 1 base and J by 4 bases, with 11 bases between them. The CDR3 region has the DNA TGTGCCAGCAGTTTATTCGGGGGCAGGTACGAGCAGTACTTC. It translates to CASSLFGGRYEQYF.

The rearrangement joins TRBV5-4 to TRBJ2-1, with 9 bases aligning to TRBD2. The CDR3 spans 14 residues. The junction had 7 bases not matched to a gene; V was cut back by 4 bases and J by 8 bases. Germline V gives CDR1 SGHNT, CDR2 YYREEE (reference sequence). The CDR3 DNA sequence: TGTGCCAGCAGCCTGGGGACTAGCTTGGATGAGCAGTTCTTC. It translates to CASSLGTSLDEQFF.

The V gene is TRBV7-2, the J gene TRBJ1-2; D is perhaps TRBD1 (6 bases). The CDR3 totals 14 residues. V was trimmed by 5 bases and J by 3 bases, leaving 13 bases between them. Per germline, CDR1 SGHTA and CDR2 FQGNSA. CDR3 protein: CASSPLDSHYGYTF. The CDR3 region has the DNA TGTGCCAGCAGCCCCTTGGACAGCCACTATGGCTACACCTTC.

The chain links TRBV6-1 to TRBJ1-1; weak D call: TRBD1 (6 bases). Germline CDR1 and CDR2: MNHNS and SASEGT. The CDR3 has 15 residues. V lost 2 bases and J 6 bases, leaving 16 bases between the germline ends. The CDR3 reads CASSEFRGAGSEAFF. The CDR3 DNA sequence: TGTGCCAGCAGTGAATTTCGGGGGGCGGGTTCTGAAGCTTTCTTT.

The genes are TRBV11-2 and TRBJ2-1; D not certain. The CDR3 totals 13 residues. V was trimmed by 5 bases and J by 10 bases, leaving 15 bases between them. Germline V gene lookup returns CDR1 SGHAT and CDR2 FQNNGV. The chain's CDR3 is CASSPHSPNEQFF. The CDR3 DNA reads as TGTGCCAGCAGCCCCCACTCTCCGAACGAGCAGTTCTTC.

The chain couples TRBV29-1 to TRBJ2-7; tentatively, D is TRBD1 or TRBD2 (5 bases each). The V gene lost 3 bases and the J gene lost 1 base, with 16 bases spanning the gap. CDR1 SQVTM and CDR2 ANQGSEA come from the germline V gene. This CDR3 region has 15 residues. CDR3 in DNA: TGCAGCGTTGAGTTGGGGGTACCCCCGTCCTACGAGCAGTACTTC. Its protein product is CSVELGVPPSYEQYF.

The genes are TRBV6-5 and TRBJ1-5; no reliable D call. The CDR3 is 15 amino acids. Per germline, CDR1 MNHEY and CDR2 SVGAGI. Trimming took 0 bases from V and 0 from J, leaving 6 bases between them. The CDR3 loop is CASSYSSYSNQPQHF. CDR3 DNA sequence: TGTGCCAGCAGTTACTCTTCGTATAGCAATCAGCCCCAGCATTTT.

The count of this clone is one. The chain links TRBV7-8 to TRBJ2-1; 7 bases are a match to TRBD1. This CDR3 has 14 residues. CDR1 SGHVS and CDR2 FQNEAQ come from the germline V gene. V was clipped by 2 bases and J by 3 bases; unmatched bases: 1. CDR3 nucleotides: TGTGCCAGCAGCTTACCAGGGGGCTACAATGAGCAGTTCTTC. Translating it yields CASSLPGGYNEQFF.

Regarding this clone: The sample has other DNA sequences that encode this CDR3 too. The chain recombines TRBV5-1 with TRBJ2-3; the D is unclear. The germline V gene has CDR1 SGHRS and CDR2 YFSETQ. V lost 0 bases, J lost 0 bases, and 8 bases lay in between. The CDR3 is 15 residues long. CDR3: CASSLGGPSTDTQYF. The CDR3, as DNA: TGCGCCAGCAGCTTGGGAGGACCTAGCACAGATACGCAGTATTTT.

This chain's CDR3 is CASSLYNDYEQYF. In DNA, the CDR3 is TGTGCCAGCAGTTTATATAACGACTACGAGCAGTACTTC. The chain recombines TRBV28 with TRBJ2-7, with no clear D. The germline V and J ends were trimmed by 1 base and 3 bases, with 7 bases remaining between them. The CDR3 spans 13 residues. Germline V CDR1 and CDR2: MDHEN, SYDVKM.

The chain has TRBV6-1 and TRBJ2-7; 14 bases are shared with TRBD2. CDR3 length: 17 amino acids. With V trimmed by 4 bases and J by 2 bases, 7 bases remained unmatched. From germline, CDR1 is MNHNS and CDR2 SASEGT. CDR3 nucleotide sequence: TGTGCCAGCAGTGGAGGGACTAGCGGGAGCTGGGCCTACGAGCAGTACTTC. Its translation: CASSGGTSGSWAYEQYF.

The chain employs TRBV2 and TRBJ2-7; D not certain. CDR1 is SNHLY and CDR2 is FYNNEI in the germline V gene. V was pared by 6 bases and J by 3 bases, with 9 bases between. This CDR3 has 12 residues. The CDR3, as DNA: TGTGCCAGCAGCCTGGCAGACTACGAGCAGTACTTC. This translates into CASSLADYEQYF.

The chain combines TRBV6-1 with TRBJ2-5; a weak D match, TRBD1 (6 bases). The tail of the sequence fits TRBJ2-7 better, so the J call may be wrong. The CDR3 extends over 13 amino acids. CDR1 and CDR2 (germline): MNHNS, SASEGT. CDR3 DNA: TGTGCCAGCAGTGCCCTCCAGGGGTACGAGCAGTACTTC. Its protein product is CASSALQGYEQYF.

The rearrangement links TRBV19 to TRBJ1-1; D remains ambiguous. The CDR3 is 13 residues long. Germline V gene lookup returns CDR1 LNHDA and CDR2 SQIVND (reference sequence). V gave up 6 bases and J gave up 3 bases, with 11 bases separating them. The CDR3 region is CASSTSEYTEAFF. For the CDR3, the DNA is TGTGCCAGTAGCACAAGTGAGTACACTGAAGCTTTCTTT.

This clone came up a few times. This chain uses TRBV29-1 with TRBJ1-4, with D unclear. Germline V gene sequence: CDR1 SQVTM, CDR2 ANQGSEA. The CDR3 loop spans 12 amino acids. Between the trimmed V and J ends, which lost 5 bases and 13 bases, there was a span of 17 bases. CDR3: CSVPTVNEGLFF. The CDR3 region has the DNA TGCAGCGTTCCCACAGTTAATGAGGGACTGTTTTTT.

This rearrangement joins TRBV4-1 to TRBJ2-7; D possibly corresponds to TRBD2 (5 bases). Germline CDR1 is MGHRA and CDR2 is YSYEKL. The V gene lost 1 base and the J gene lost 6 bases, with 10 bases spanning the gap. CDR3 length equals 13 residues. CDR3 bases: TGCGCCAGCAGCCAAGTGGTAAGCGGCGAGCAGTACTTC. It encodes CASSQVVSGEQYF.

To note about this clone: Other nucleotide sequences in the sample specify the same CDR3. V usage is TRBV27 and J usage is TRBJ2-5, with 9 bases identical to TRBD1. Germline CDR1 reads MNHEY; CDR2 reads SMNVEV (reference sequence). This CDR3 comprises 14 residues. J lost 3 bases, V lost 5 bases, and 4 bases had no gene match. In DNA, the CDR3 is TGTGCCAGCAGTATAAGGGACAGGGAAGAGACCCAGTACTTC. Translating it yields CASSIRDREETQYF.

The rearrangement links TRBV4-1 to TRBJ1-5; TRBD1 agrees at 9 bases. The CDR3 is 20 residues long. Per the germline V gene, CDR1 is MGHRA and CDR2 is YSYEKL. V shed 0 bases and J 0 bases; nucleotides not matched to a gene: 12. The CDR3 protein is CASSQDLRDRVYYSNQPQHF. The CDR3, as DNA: TGCGCCAGCAGCCAAGATCTCAGGGACAGGGTTTATTATAGCAATCAGCCCCAGCATTTT.

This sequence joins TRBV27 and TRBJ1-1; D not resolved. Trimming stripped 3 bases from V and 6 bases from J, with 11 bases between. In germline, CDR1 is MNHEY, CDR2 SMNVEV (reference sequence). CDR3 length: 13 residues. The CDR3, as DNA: TGTGCCAGCAGTTTGCTGGGAAACGCTGAAGCTTTCTTT. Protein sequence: CASSLLGNAEAFF.

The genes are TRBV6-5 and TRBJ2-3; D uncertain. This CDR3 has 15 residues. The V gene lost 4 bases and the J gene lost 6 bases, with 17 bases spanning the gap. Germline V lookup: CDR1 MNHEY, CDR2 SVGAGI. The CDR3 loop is CASSLRRGTKDTQYF. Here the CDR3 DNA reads TGTGCCAGCAGTTTACGTAGAGGAACCAAGGATACGCAGTATTTT.

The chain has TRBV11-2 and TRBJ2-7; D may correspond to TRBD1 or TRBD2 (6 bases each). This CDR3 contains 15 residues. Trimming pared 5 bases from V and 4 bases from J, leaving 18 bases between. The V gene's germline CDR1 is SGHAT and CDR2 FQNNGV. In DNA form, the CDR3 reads TGTGCCAGCAGCCACATCCCCCGGGGGCAGTACGAGCAGTACTTC. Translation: CASSHIPRGQYEQYF.

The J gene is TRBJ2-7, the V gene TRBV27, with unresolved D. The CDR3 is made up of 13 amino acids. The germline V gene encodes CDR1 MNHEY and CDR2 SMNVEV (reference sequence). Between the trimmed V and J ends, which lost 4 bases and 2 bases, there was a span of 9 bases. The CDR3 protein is CASSSNPTYEQYF. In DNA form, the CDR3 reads TGTGCCAGCAGTTCAAACCCTACCTACGAGCAGTACTTC.

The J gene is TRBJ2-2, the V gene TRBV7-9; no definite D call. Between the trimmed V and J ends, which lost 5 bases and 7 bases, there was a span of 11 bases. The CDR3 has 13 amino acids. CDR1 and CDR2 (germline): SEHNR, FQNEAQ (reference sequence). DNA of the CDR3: TGTGCCAGCAGCCCTTATAGGAGCGGGGAGCTGTTTTTT. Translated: CASSPYRSGELFF.

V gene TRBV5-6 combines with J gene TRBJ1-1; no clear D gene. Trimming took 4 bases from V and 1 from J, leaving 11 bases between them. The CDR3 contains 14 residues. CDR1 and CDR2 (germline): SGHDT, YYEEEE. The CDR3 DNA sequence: TGTGCCAGCAGCCTTCTGAGGGAGAACACTGAAGCTTTCTTT. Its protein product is CASSLLRENTEAFF.